One sample yielded the 21 T cell receptor beta chains listed below, sequenced in a study of blood T cell repertoires in COVID-19. Sequenced by immunoSEQ multiplex PCR; TCRdb stores in-frame clones only, minus some. The repertoire consists of 300,000 to 400,000 clones, with around nine tenths occurring once and the leading ten covering less than 3.5%. Material: peripheral blood. Receptors were obtained from a woman in her late teens or twenties who had recovered from COVID-19.

This clone has just one count. The chain combines TRBV24-1 with TRBJ2-1, with D possibly being TRBD2 (6 bases). The CDR3 length is 16 residues. V dropped 4 bases and J dropped 0 bases, with 12 bases sitting between them. CDR1 is KGHDR and CDR2 is SFDVKD in the germline V gene. CDR3 residues: CATSDWDGSSYNEQFF. The CDR3 DNA reads TGTGCCACCAGTGACTGGGACGGGAGCTCCTACAATGAGCAGTTCTTC.

The rearrangement links TRBV11-2 to TRBJ2-3, with 7 bases lining up with TRBD2. CDR3 size: 15 residues. V lost 3 bases, J lost 1 base, and 4 bases stayed unmatched. Germline CDR1 SGHAT, CDR2 FQNNGV. CDR3 sequence (DNA): TGTGCCAGCAGCTTTCGCGGGGGTCGCACAGATACGCAGTATTTT. It specifies CASSFRGGRTDTQYF.

The V and J genes are TRBV7-9 and TRBJ1-1, with 9 bases that match TRBD1. Trimming took 5 bases from V and 7 from J; bases not matched to a gene: 8. The CDR3 spans 14 residues. The germline V gene has CDR1 SEHNR and CDR2 FQNEAQ (reference sequence). CDR3 DNA: TGTGCCAGCAGCGGCTGGACAGGGGCCGGTGAAGCTTTCTTT. Translation: CASSGWTGAGEAFF.

The chain employs TRBV7-2 and TRBJ2-1; TRBD2 agrees at 9 bases. V gave up 3 bases and J gave up 4 bases; unmatched junction bases: 4. Germline V gene data show CDR1 as SGHTA and CDR2 as FQGNSA. The CDR3 sequence is 15 residues long. The CDR3 nucleotides read TGTGCCAGCAGCTTCCGGCGGGAGGGTTACAATGAGCAGTTCTTC. Its translation: CASSFRREGYNEQFF.

This sequence joins TRBV6-5 and TRBJ2-1, with TRBD1 matching over 10 bases. Germline values: CDR1 MNHEY, CDR2 SVGAGI. Trimming cost V 7 bases and J 7 bases; bases outside gene matches: 10. The CDR3 runs 15 residues. For the CDR3, the DNA is TGTGCCAGCAACAAGGCGACAGGGGGCATAAATGAGCAGTTCTTC. Translating gives CASNKATGGINEQFF.

This rearrangement joins TRBV20-1 to TRBJ2-7; TRBD2 is a possible D gene (6 bases). Trimming shortened V by 2 bases and J by 5 bases, and 7 bases separated the two germline ends. Germline CDR1 reads DFQATT; CDR2 reads SNEGSKA (reference sequence). The CDR3 has 11 amino acids. CDR3 region: CSARLANEQYV. CDR3 in DNA: TGCAGTGCTAGACTAGCGAACGAGCAGTACGTC.

This rearrangement joins TRBV7-9 to TRBJ1-2; perhaps TRBD1 as D (5 bases). Trimming took off 11 bases at V and 4 bases at J, with 23 bases between the two ends. Germline-derived CDR1 and CDR2 are SEHNR and FQNEAQ (reference sequence). The CDR3 spans 15 residues. This CDR3 is CAGFLEGAKGYGYTF. In DNA form, the CDR3 reads TGTGCCGGGTTTCTCGAAGGGGCGAAGGGCTATGGCTACACCTTC.

The V call is TRBV6-4, the J call TRBJ1-1; the D is unclear. Germline V gene sequence: CDR1 MRHNA, CDR2 SNTAGT. CDR3 length equals 16 residues. V dropped 0 bases and J dropped 0 bases, with 11 bases sitting between them. The CDR3 region has the DNA TGTGCCAGCAGTGACTCGAGGGAGGGCATGAACACTGAAGCTTTCTTT. This encodes CASSDSREGMNTEAFF.

The chain joins TRBV24-1 to TRBJ2-1; D possibly corresponds to TRBD1 (6 bases). CDR1 is KGHDR and CDR2 is SFDVKD in the germline V gene. The CDR3 totals 13 residues. V lost 2 bases and J lost 10, with 11 bases in between. The CDR3 loop reads CATSDSQGPEQFF. CDR3 DNA sequence: TGTGCCACCAGTGATTCACAGGGCCCCGAGCAGTTCTTC.

This clone came up a few times. The rearrangement joins TRBV11-3 to TRBJ2-1; D not certain. CDR3 length equals 15 residues. V was cut by 5 bases and J by 5 bases, with 16 bases left in between. Germline V CDR1 and CDR2: SGHNT, YENEEA. The CDR3 sequence: CASSVVGRDNNEQFF. Written as DNA, the CDR3 is TGTGCCAGCAGCGTTGTTGGGCGAGACAACAATGAGCAGTTCTTC.

The rearrangement uses TRBV10-3 and TRBJ2-3; 8 bases are a match to TRBD2. The CDR3 runs to 14 residues. Germline trimming cut 9 bases from V and 3 bases from J; bases unmatched to any gene: 8. Germline values: CDR1 ENHRY, CDR2 SYGVKD. This chain's CDR3 is CAMTSGLDTDTQYF. CDR3 nucleotides: TGTGCCATGACCTCGGGACTAGATACAGATACGCAGTATTTT.

The chain carries TRBV7-2 and TRBJ2-1, with a weak D call TRBD2 (6 bases). Germline V gene lookup returns CDR1 SGHTA and CDR2 FQGNSA. V shed 1 base and J shed 5 bases, with 9 bases lying between them. The CDR3 loop spans 14 amino acids. CDR3 region: CASSLEPGDNEQFF. In DNA form, the CDR3 reads TGTGCCAGCAGCTTAGAGCCGGGGGACAATGAGCAGTTCTTC.

This clone has a single count. V gene TRBV28 combines with J gene TRBJ2-1; 12 bases map to TRBD2. V lost 5 bases, J lost 1 base, and 3 bases stayed unmatched. Per germline, CDR1 MDHEN and CDR2 SYDVKM. The CDR3 contains 16 residues. Written as DNA, the CDR3 is TGTGCCAGCAGTCGGACTAGCGGGATGTCCTACAATGAGCAGTTCTTC. This sequence encodes CASSRTSGMSYNEQFF.

The gene calls are TRBV6-1 and TRBJ1-2, with D possibly matching TRBD1 (5 bases). This CDR3 contains 15 residues. Looked up from germline, CDR1 is MNHNS and CDR2 is SASEGT. V was shortened by 1 base and J by 2 bases, with 11 bases between the two germline ends. The CDR3 loop is CASSEVDSRNYGYTF. CDR3 nucleotides: TGTGCCAGCAGTGAAGTCGACAGTAGAAACTATGGCTACACCTTC.

The chain combines TRBV29-1 with TRBJ2-1; 7 bases line up with TRBD2. The V segment lost 6 bases and the J segment 4 bases; nucleotides outside the gene matches: 9. The CDR3 length is 14 residues. Germline loops: CDR1 SQVTM, CDR2 ANQGSEA. The CDR3 sequence is CSVVVLAAYNEQFF. DNA for the CDR3: TGCAGCGTGGTGGTGCTAGCGGCATACAATGAGCAGTTCTTC.

The chain joins TRBV5-5 to TRBJ2-2, with 8 nucleotides matching TRBD2. This CDR3 has 15 residues. Looked up from germline, CDR1 is SGHKS and CDR2 is YYEKEE (reference sequence). The trim removed 4 bases at V and 4 bases at J, leaving 6 bases unmatched. This CDR3 is CASSPHREGTGELFF. The CDR3 region has the DNA TGTGCCAGCAGCCCCCATCGGGAGGGCACCGGGGAGCTGTTTTTT. Looking up the rest from reference TRBV5-5 and TRBJ2-2 gives the full variable domain: DAGVTQSPTHLIKTRGQQVTLRCSPISGHKSVSWYQQVLGQGPQFIFQYYEKEERGRGNFPDRFSARQFPNYSSELNVNALLLGDSALYLCASSPHREGTGELFFGEGSRLTVL.

This chain joins TRBV6-2 or TRBV6-3 and TRBJ2-2, with 11 bases identical to TRBD1. V trimming: 5 bases; J trimming: 4 bases; junction bases outside the gene matches: 9. In germline, CDR1 is MNHEY, CDR2 SVGEGT. The CDR3 extends over 17 amino acids. The CDR3 here is CASSATRDRGFTGELFF. Here the CDR3 DNA reads TGTGCCAGCAGTGCGACCCGGGACAGGGGGTTCACCGGGGAGCTGTTTTTT.

The CDR3 sequence: CASNSQGPGNTIYF. The CDR3 DNA reads TGTGCCAGCAACTCACAGGGTCCCGGAAACACCATATATTTT. The chain couples TRBV7-9 to TRBJ1-3; D perhaps matches TRBD1 (6 bases). V was clipped by 7 bases and J by 4 bases, with 14 bases between them. There are 14 residues in the CDR3. The germline V gene encodes CDR1 SEHNR and CDR2 FQNEAQ (reference sequence). Together with reference TRBV7-9 and TRBJ1-3, the CDR3 gives the full variable domain: DTGVSQNPRHKITKRGQNVTFRCDPISEHNRLYWYRQTLGQGPEFLTYFQNEAQLEKSRLLSDRFSAERPKGSFSTLEIQRTEQGDSAMYLCASNSQGPGNTIYFGEGSWLTVV.

This sequence joins TRBV11-2 and TRBJ2-3; TRBD2 matches 15 bases. There are 16 residues in the CDR3. CDR1 is SGHAT and CDR2 is FQNNGV in the germline V gene. The trim removed 5 bases at V and 3 bases at J, leaving 3 bases unmatched. CDR3 sequence: CASSRTSGRGTDTQYF. The CDR3 DNA is TGTGCCAGCAGCCGGACTAGCGGGAGGGGAACAGATACGCAGTATTTT.

The chain recombines TRBV5-1 with TRBJ1-5, with D possibly TRBD1 on 6 matching bases. This CDR3 has 15 amino acids. Trimming left V 4 bases short and J 0 bases short, with 11 bases between. The germline V gene encodes CDR1 SGHRS and CDR2 YFSETQ. CDR3 sequence reads: CASSPDSNSNQPQHF. The CDR3 region has the DNA TGCGCCAGCAGCCCGGACAGCAATAGCAATCAGCCCCAGCATTTT.

V is TRBV5-3 and J is TRBJ2-7; 7 nucleotides line up with TRBD2. TRBV5-3 is recorded as an ORF, its role being uncertain. The CDR3 has 15 amino acids. Unmatched junction bases numbered 12, after V lost 4 bases and J lost 5 bases. The chain's CDR3 is CARSPTSSGKNEQYV. The CDR3 DNA sequence: TGTGCCAGAAGCCCGACGTCTAGCGGTAAGAACGAGCAGTACGTC.